The clone carrying this TCR beta chain was counted at least ten times. Antigen specificity is unknown. The source material, RNA transcripts, was used to amplify TCR beta CDR3 regions. Primed by the HTBI set, a first-round RT-PCR was run on the TCR CDR3. TCRdb recomputed calls from the multiplex PCR reads with MiXCR, one row per CDR3 protein. The sample holds hundreds of thousands of distinct CDR3 sequences, roughly a quarter seen once. The CDR3 is 16 residues long. V was cut by 3 bases and J by 4 bases, with 18 bases left in between. The germline V gene has CDR1 MGHRA and CDR2 YSYEKL. These data originate in a study of T cells in Graves' hyperthyroidism and ophthalmopathy. Background on the study: Peripheral blood samples were taken at initial diagnosis, prior to any treatment.

Findings of the study overall: The model identified upcoming ophthalmopathy a median about 6.5 months ahead of onset.

J is TRBJ2-5 and V is TRBV4-1; TRBD1 is a possible D gene (5 bases). The receptor was derived from a woman in her twenties or thirties with Graves' ophthalmopathy. Input material: blood. This chain's CDR3 is CASSQLALQGIETQYF. The CDR3 nucleotides are TGCGCCAGCAGCCAGTTGGCACTTCAGGGCATAGAGACCCAGTACTTC.